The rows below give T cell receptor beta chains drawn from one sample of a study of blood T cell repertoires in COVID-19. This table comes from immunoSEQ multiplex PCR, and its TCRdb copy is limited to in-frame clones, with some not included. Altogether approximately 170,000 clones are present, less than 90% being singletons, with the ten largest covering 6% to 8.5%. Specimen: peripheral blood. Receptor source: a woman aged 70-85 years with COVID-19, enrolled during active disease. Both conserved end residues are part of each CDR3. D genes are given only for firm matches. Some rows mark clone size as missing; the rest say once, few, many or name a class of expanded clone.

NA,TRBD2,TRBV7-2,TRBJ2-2,TGTGCCAGCAGCTTAGCGCCGGGACTAGCGGGCACCGGGGAGCTGTTTTTT,CASSLAPGLAGTGELFF
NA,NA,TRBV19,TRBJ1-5,TGTGCCACGGGAGGCAGCCAGACCAATCAGCCCCAGCATTTT,CATGGSQTNQPQHF
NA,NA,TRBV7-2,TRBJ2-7,TGTGCCAGCAGCTTAACCCCGGGGTGGTACGAGCAGTACTTC,CASSLTPGWYEQYF
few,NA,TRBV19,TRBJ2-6,TGTGCCACGAAACGGTCATGGTATGGGGCCAACGTCCTGACTTTC,CATKRSWYGANVLTF
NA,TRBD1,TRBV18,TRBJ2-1,TGTGCCAGTTCGGGACAGGGTTACAATGAGCAGTTCTTC,CASSGQGYNEQFF
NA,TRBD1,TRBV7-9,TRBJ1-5,TGTGCCAGCAGCTTGGGACAGGGAAATCAGCCCCAGCATTTT,CASSLGQGNQPQHF
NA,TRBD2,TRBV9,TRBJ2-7,TGTGCCAGCAGCGTAGAGGGCGGGAGCGGCGTGCAGTACTTC,CASSVEGGSGVQYF
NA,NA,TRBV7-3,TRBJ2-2,TGTGCCAGCAGCCCCCAGCCAAGGGGGTATCAGGGGGAGCTGTTTTTT,CASSPQPRGYQGELFF
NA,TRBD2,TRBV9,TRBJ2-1,TGTGCCAGCAGCTTCCCCATAGCGGGATCCAATGAGCAGTTCTTC,CASSFPIAGSNEQFF
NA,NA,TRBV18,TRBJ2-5,TGTGCCAGCTCACCACGTCCGTCGGAGGGCTCAGAGACCCAGTACTTC,CASSPRPSEGSETQYF
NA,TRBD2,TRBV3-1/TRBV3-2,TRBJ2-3,TGTGCCAGCAGCCCAGGACTAGCGGGACCCTGGAGCACAGATACGCAGTATTTT,CASSPGLAGPWSTDTQYF
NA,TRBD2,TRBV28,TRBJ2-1,TGTGCCAGCAGCTCGACTAGCGGGCCGAGGGATGAGCAGTTCTTC,CASSSTSGPRDEQFF
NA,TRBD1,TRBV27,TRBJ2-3,TGTGCCAGCAGCCGACCGGGACAGGGGGGGGGAGCAGCGACAGATACGCAGTATTTT,CASSRPGQGGGAATDTQYF
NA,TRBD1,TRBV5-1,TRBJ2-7,TGCGCCAGCAGCTGGGACAGGGGGCCCTACGAGCAGTACTTC,CASSWDRGPYEQYF
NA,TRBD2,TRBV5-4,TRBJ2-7,TGTGCCAGCAGCCCTGGTCGGGGGGGGGTCGACGAGCAGTACTTC,CASSPGRGGVDEQYF
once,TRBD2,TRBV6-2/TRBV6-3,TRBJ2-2,TGTGCCAGCAGTCCCCCGGGACTACAAAACACCGGGGAGCTGTTTTTT,CASSPPGLQNTGELFF
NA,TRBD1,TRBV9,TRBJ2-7,TGTGCCAGCAGCGTAGCAGGACAGGGGGCGGAGCAGTACTTC,CASSVAGQGAEQYF
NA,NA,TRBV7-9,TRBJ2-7,TGTGCCAGCAGCCGTAATCCAGAAACGCAGTACTTC,CASSRNPETQYF
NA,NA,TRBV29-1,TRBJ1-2,TGCAGCGCTCTCTTAGGGGGGGGCGATGGCTACACCTTC,CSALLGGGDGYTF
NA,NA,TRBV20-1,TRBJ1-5,TGCAGTGCTAGTCTGGGGCCCAATCAGCCCCAGCATTTT,CSASLGPNQPQHF
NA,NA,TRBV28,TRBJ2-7,TGTGCCAGCAGTTTCAGTTTTAGCGGACTCTACGAGCAGTACTTC,CASSFSFSGLYEQYF
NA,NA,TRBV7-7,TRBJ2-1,TGTGCCAGCAGCATAGCCCCGAGGGATGAGCAGTTCTTC,CASSIAPRDEQFF
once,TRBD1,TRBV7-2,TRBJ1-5,TGTGCCAGCAGCCCTACACAGGGGGTCAATCAGCCCCAGCATTTT,CASSPTQGVNQPQHF
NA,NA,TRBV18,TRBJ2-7,TGTGCCAGCTCACCAGGGAGTGGGTACGAGCAGTACTTC,CASSPGSGYEQYF
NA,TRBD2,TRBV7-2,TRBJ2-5,TGTGCCAGCAGCGTTCAGGGCGGGACTAGCGGGCAGATAGGAGAGACCCAGTACTTC,CASSVQGGTSGQIGETQYF
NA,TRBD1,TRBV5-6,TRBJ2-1,TGTGCCAGCAGCTCTGGTGGGGGACAGAAAGGTACTGAGCAGTTCTTC,CASSSGGGQKGTEQFF
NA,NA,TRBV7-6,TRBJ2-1,TGTGCCAGCAGAAGGGAGTTCGGCGTGAACAATGAGCAGTTCTTC,CASRREFGVNNEQFF
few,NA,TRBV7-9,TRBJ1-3,TGTGCCAGCAGCTTAGGGGCAGACCTCTCTGGAAACACCATATATTTT,CASSLGADLSGNTIYF